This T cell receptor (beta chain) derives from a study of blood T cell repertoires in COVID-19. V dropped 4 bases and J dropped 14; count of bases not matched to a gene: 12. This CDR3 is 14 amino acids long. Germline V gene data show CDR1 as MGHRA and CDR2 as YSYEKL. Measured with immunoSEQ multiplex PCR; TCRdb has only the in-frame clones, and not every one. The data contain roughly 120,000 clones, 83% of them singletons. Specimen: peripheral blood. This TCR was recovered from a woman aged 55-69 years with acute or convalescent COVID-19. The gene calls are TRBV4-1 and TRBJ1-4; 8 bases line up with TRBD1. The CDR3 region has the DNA TGCGCCAGCAGCCCCGGCGGACAGGGCGAATCTCTGTTTTTT. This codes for CASSPGGQGESLFF.